These T cell receptor beta chains were read from a single sample in a study of cytomegalovirus exposure and HLA in healthy donors. Data came from immunoSEQ multiplex PCR; TCRdb stores just in-frame clones and leaves some out. This table has approximately 210,000 clones, approximately 85% appearing once. The specimen sequenced was PBMCs. Receptors were obtained from a woman aged 18-29 years in good health and CMV-seronegative. Each CDR3 is given with its conserved first and last residue. The order of the fields is D gene, V gene, J gene, clone size, CDR3 DNA, CDR3 protein. The D gene is left open where the match is weak. The size of a clone is reported for some rows only, either as once, few or many, or as a class for expanded clones.

D: -
V: TRBV6-5
J: TRBJ1-1
size: -
DNA: TGTGCCAGCAGTTACTCCTATCGGGCTGAAGCTTTCTTT
CDR3: CASSYSYRAEAFF

D: -
V: TRBV28
J: TRBJ2-1
size: -
DNA: TGTGCCAGCAGTTCTGGGTCGGGACTCTACAATGAGCAGTTCTTC
CDR3: CASSSGSGLYNEQFF

D: TRBD1
V: TRBV27
J: TRBJ1-1
size: -
DNA: TGTGCCAGCAGTCCATACGGGACAGGGTTAGTGAACACTGAAGCTTTCTTT
CDR3: CASSPYGTGLVNTEAFF

D: TRBD1
V: TRBV19
J: TRBJ1-2
size: -
DNA: TGTGCCAGTAGTACCCCTGGGACAGCTAACTATGGCTACACCTTC
CDR3: CASSTPGTANYGYTF

D: TRBD1
V: TRBV28
J: TRBJ1-5
size: once
DNA: TGTGCCAGCAGTGCCCGGACAGGTTCCAATCAGCCCCAGCATTTT
CDR3: CASSARTGSNQPQHF

D: -
V: TRBV6-5
J: TRBJ1-5
size: once
DNA: TGTGCCAGCAGCTCCTACCAGGGTCCCAATCAGCCCCAGCATTTT
CDR3: CASSSYQGPNQPQHF

D: TRBD2
V: TRBV6-5
J: TRBJ2-1
size: -
DNA: TGTGCCAGCAGGGCAGCGGGAGGCCGTTGGGGGCAGTTCTTC
CDR3: CASRAAGGRWGQFF

D: TRBD2
V: TRBV2
J: TRBJ2-2
size: -
DNA: TGTGCCAGCAGTAGCGGGAGGTGGTTGACCGGGGAGCTGTTTTTT
CDR3: CASSSGRWLTGELFF

D: -
V: TRBV4-2
J: TRBJ2-2
size: -
DNA: TGTGCCAGCAGCCAAGAACAAAACACCGGGGAGCTGTTTTTT
CDR3: CASSQEQNTGELFF

D: -
V: TRBV7-9
J: TRBJ1-2
size: -
DNA: TGTGCCAGCAGCCCACGGGACTTTGAAGGCTACACCTTC
CDR3: CASSPRDFEGYTF

D: -
V: TRBV28
J: TRBJ1-2
size: -
DNA: TGTGCCAGCAGTTTAGGCAGGGTCGGGGGCTACACCTTC
CDR3: CASSLGRVGGYTF

D: -
V: TRBV4-1
J: TRBJ1-2
size: -
DNA: TGCGCCAGCAGCCAAGAAAACGCGATTAACTATGGCTACACCTTC
CDR3: CASSQENAINYGYTF

D: -
V: TRBV15
J: TRBJ2-1
size: -
DNA: TGTGCCACCAGCAGAGTGTTTAGTGAGCAGTTCTTC
CDR3: CATSRVFSEQFF

D: -
V: TRBV5-1
J: TRBJ2-1
size: -
DNA: TGCGCCAGCAGCTTGGGTAGCGGAGTCTCCTACAATGAGCAGTTCTTC
CDR3: CASSLGSGVSYNEQFF

D: TRBD1
V: TRBV4-1
J: TRBJ1-2
size: once
DNA: TGCGCCAGCAGCCAGCCAGGGGGGCGACAGGAACCATCTAACTATGGCTACACCTTC
CDR3: CASSQPGGRQEPSNYGYTF